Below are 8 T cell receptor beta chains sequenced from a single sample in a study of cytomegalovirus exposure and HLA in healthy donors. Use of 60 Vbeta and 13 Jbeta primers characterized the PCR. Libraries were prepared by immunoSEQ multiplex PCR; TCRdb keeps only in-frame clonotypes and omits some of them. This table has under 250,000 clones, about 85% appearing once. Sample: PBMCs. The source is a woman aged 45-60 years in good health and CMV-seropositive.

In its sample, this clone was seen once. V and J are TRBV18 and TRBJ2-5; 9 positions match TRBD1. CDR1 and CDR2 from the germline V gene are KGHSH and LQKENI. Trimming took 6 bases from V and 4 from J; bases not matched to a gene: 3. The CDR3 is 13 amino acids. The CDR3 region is CASSQGQGETQYF. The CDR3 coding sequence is TGTGCCAGCTCCCAGGGACAGGGAGAGACCCAGTACTTC.

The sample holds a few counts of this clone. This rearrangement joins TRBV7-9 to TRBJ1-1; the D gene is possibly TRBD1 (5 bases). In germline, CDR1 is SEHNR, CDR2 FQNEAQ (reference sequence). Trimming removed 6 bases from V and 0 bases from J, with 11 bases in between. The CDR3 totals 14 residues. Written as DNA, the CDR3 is TGTGCCAGCAGGTTACAGGTCGTGAACACTGAAGCTTTCTTT. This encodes CASRLQVVNTEAFF.

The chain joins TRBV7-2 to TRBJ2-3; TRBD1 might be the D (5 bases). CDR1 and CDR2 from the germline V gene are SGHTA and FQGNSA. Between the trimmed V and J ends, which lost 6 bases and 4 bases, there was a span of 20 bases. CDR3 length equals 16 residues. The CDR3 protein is CASRRQGAYESDTQYF. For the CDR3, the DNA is TGTGCCAGCAGAAGGCAGGGTGCGTATGAATCAGATACGCAGTATTTT.

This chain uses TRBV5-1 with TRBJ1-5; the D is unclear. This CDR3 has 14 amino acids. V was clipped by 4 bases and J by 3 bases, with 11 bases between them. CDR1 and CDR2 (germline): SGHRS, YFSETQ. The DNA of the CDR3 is TGCGCCAGCAGCCTAGACGGGGACAATCAGCCCCAGCATTTT. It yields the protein CASSLDGDNQPQHF.

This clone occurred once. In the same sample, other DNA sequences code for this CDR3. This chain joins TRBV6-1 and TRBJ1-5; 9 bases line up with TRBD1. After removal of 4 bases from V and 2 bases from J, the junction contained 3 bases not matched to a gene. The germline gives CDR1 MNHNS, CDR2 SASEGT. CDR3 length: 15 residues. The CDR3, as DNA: TGTGCCAGCAGTGGACAGGGGGGAGGCAATCAGCCCCAGCATTTT. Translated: CASSGQGGGNQPQHF.

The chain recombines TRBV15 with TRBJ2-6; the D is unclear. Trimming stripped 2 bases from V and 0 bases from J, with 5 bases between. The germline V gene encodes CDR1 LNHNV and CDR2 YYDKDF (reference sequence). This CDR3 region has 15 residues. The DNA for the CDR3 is TGTGCCACCAGCAGACGGAGCTCTGGGGCCAACGTCCTGACTTTC. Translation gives CATSRRSSGANVLTF.

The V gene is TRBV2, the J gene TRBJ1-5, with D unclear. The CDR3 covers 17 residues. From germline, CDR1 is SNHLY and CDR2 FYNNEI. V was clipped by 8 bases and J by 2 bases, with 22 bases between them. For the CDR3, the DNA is TGTGCCAGCTCCGGTCGAACTCCTAGTCACGGCAATCAGCCCCAGCATTTT. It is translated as CASSGRTPSHGNQPQHF.

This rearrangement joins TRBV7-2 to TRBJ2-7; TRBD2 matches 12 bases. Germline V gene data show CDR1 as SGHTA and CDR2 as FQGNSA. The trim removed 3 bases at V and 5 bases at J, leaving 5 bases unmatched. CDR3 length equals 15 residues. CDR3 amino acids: CASSFWLAGGNEQYF. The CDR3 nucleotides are TGTGCCAGCAGCTTCTGGCTAGCGGGGGGGAACGAGCAGTACTTC. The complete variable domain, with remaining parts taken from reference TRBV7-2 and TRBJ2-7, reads GAGVSQSPSNKVTEKGKDVELRCDPISGHTALYWYRQSLGQGLEFLIYFQGNSAPDKSGLPSDRFSAERTGGSVSTLTIQRTQQEDSAVYLCASSFWLAGGNEQYFGPGTRLTVT.